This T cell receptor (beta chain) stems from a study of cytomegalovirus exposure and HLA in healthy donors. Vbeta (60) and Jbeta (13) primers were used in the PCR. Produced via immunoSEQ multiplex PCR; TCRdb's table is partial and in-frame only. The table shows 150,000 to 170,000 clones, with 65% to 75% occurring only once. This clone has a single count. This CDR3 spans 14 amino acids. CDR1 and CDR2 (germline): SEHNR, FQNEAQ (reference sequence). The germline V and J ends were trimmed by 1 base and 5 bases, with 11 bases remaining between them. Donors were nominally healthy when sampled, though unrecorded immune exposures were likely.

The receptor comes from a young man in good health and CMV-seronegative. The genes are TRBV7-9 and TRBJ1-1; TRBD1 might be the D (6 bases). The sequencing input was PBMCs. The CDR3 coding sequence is TGTGCCAGCAGCTTAGAAGGGGGTAATACTGAAGCTTTCTTT. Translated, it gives CASSLEGGNTEAFF.